This TCR beta chain was sequenced in a study of PD-1 blockade in mismatch repair-deficient tumors. The protocol was immunoSEQ multiplex PCR, while the TCRdb copy is restricted to in-frame clones and leaves out a portion. The sample records around 100,000 clones, 65% to 85% being singletons. This CDR3 region has 16 residues. V was pared by 3 bases and J by 9 bases, with 21 bases between. Germline V gene sequence: CDR1 SGHDT, CDR2 YYEEEE. The chain carries TRBV5-6 and TRBJ1-4; a weak D match, TRBD1 (5 bases). The source is an adult with mismatch repair-deficient cancer. Sequenced here: peripheral blood, sampled approximately 8 months after starting pembrolizumab. The CDR3 sequence: CASSSRATQGIQKLFF. The CDR3 nucleotides are TGTGCCAGCAGCTCGCGGGCCACCCAGGGTATCCAAAAACTGTTTTTT.